This T cell receptor (beta chain) was identified during a study of T-cell memory formation after mild COVID-19. Study-level findings and limits: Cross-reactive memory apparently joined, as some responding clones appeared in pre-infection memory. Contracting clones from day 15 to 85 had balanced CD4/CD8; later expanders favoured CD4+.

This clonotype was observed a few times. Its specificity is unknown. V was clipped by 1 base and J by 1 base; unmatched bases: 3. Germline CDR1 reads SNHLY; CDR2 reads FYNNEI. This CDR3 is built from 15 residues. TCRdb used MiXCR to reprocess the 5' RACE reads, holding one entry per CDR3 protein. The data show about 120,000 distinct CDR3 sequences, about a sixth seen once. The chain is built from TRBV2 and TRBJ2-7, with 8 bases that match TRBD2. The TCR originated in an adult woman who had mild COVID-19 (a few samples of this study predate the infection). Cell type and time point are not known. Input material: PBMCs or a T cell subset sorted from them (not recorded which). CDR3 DNA sequence: TGTGCCAGCAGTGAAGGCCGGGGGGGGTCCTACGAGCAGTACTTC. It yields the protein CASSEGRGGSYEQYF. Full variable domain (remainder filled in from reference TRBV2 and TRBJ2-7): EPEVTQTPSHQVTQMGQEVILRCVPISNHLYFYWYRQILGQKVEFLVSFYNNEISEKSEIFDDQFSVERPDGSNFTLKIRSTKLEDSAMYFCASSEGRGGSYEQYFGPGTRLTVT.